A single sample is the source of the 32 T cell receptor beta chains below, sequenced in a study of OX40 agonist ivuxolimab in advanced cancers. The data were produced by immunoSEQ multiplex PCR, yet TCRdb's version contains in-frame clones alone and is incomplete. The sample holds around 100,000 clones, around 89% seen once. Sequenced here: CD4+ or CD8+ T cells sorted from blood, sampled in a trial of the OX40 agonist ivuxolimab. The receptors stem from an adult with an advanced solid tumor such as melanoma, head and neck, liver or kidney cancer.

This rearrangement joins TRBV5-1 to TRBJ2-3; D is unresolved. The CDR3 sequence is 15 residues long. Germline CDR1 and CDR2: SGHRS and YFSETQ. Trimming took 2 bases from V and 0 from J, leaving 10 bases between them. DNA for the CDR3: TGCGCCAGCAGCTTCTCCCCGACTAGCACAGATACGCAGTATTTT. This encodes CASSFSPTSTDTQYF. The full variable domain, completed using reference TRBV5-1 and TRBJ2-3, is KAGVTQTPRYLIKTRGQQVTLSCSPISGHRSVSWYQQTPGQGLQFLFEYFSETQRNKGNFPGRFSGRQFSNSRSEMNVSTLELGDSALYLCASSFSPTSTDTQYFGPGTRLTVL.

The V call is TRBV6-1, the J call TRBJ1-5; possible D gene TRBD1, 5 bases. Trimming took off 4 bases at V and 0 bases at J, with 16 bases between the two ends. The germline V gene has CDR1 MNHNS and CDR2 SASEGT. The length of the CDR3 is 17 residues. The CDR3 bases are TGTGCCAGCAGTGCCCCAGACAGATTAGATAGCAATCAGCCCCAGCATTTT. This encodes CASSAPDRLDSNQPQHF.

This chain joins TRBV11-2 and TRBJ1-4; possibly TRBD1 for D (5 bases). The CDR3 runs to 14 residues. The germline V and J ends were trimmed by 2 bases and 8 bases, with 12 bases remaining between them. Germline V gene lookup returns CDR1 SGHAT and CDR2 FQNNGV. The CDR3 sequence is CASSLRQFREKLFF. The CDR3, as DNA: TGTGCCAGCAGCTTAAGACAGTTCAGGGAAAAACTGTTTTTT.

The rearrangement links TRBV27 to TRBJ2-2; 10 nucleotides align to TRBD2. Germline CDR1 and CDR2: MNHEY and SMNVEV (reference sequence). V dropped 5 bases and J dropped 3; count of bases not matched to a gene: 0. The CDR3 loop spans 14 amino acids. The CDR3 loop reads CASSGLADTGELFF. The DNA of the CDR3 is TGTGCCAGCAGTGGACTAGCGGACACCGGGGAGCTGTTTTTT.

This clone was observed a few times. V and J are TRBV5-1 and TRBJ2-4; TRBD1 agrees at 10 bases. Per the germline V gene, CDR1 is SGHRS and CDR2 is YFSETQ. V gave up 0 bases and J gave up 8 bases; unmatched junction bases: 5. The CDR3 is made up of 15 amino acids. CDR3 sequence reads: CASSLGDRGRDIQYF. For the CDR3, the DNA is TGCGCCAGCAGCTTGGGGGACAGGGGAAGAGACATTCAGTACTTC.

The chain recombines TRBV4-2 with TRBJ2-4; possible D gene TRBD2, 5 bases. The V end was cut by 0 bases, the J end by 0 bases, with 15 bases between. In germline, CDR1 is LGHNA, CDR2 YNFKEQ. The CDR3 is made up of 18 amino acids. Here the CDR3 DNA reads TGTGCCAGCAGCCAAGAGTTGGACCCCGGACTAGCCAAAAACATTCAGTACTTC. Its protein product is CASSQELDPGLAKNIQYF.

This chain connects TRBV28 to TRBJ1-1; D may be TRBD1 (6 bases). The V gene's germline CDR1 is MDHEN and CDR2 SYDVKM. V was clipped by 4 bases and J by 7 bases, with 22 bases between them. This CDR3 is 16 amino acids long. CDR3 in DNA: TGTGCCAGCAGTTACCTTATCCCAGGGGTGGGCGATGAAGCTTTCTTT. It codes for CASSYLIPGVGDEAFF.

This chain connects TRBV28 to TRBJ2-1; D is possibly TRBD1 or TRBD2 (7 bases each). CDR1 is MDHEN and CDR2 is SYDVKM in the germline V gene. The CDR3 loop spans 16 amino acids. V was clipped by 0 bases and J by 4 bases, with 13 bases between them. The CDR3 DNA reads TGTGCCAGCAGTTTATGGGCAGGGGGGGTGTACAATGAGCAGTTCTTC. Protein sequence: CASSLWAGGVYNEQFF.

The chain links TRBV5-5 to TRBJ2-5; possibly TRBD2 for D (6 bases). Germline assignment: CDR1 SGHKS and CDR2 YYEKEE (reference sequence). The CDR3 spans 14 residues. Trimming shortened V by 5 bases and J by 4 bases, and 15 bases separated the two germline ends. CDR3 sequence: CASSRTGDGETQYF. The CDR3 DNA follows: TGTGCCAGCAGTCGAACGGGGGATGGAGAGACCCAGTACTTC.

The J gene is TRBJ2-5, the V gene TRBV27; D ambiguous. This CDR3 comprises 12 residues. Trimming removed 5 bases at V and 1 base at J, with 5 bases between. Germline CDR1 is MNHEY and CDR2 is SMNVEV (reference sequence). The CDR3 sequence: CASSPTQETQYF. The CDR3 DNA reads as TGTGCCAGCAGTCCGACCCAAGAGACCCAGTACTTC.

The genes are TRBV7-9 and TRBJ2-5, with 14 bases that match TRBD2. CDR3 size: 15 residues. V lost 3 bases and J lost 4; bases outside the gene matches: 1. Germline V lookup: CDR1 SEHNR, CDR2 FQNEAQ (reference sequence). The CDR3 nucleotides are TGTGCCAGCAGCTTCGGACTAGCGGGGGGAGAGACCCAGTACTTC. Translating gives CASSFGLAGGETQYF.

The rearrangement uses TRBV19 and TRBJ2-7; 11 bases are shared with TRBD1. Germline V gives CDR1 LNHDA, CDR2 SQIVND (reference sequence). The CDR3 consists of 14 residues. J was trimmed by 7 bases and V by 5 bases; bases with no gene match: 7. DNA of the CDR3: TGTGCCAGTAGTCCCGGACAGGGGGCGGGAGAGCAGTACTTC. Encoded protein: CASSPGQGAGEQYF.

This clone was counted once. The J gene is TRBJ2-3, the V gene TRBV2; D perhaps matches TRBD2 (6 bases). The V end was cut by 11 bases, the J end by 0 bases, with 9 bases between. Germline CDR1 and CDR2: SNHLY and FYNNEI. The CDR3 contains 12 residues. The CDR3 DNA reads TGTGCCGGGGGGATAAGCACAGATACGCAGTATTTT. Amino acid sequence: CAGGISTDTQYF.

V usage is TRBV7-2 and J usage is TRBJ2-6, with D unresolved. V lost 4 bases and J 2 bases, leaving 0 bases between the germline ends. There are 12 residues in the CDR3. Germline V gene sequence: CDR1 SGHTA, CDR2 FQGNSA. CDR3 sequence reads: CASSSGANVLTF. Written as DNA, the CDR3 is TGTGCCAGCAGCTCTGGGGCCAACGTCCTGACTTTC.

CDR3 nucleotide sequence: TGTGCCAGCTCACCTCACGGACTAGCGGGAGAAAATGAGCAGTTCTTC. This gives the protein CASSPHGLAGENEQFF. The rearrangement uses TRBV18 and TRBJ2-1; 13 bases map to TRBD2. The V segment lost 3 bases and the J segment 7 bases; nucleotides outside the gene matches: 6. CDR3 length equals 16 residues. The V gene's germline CDR1 is KGHSH and CDR2 LQKENI.

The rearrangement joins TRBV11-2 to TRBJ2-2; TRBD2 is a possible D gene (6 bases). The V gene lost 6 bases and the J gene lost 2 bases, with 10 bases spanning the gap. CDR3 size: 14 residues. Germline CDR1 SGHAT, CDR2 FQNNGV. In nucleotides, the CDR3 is TGTGCCAGCAGGTCGGAGGGCAACACCGGGGAGCTGTTTTTT. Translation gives CASRSEGNTGELFF.

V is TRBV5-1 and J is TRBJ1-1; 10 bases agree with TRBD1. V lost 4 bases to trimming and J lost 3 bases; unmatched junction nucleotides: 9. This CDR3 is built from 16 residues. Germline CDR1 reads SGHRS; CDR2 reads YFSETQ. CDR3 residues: CASSRTSGTGDTEAFF. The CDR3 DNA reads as TGCGCCAGCAGCCGTACTTCCGGGACAGGGGACACTGAAGCTTTCTTT. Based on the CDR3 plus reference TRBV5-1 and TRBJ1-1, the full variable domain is KAGVTQTPRYLIKTRGQQVTLSCSPISGHRSVSWYQQTPGQGLQFLFEYFSETQRNKGNFPGRFSGRQFSNSRSEMNVSTLELGDSALYLCASSRTSGTGDTEAFFGQGTRLTVV.

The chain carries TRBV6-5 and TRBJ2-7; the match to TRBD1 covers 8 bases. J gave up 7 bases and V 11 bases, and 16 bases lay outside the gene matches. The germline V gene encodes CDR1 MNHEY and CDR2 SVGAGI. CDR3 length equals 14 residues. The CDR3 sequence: CASRMDRVRVEQYF. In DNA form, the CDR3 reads TGTGCCTCCCGGATGGACAGGGTTCGGGTGGAGCAGTACTTC.

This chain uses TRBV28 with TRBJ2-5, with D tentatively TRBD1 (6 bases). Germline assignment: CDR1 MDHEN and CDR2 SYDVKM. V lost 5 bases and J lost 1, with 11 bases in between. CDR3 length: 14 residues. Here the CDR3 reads CASSTTGFQETQYF. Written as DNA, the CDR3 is TGTGCCAGCAGTACCACAGGGTTCCAAGAGACCCAGTACTTC.

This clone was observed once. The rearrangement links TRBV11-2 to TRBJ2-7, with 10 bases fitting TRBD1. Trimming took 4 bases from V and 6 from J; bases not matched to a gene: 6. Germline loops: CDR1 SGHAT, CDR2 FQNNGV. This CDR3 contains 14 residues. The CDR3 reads CASSSTGTGAEQYF. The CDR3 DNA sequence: TGTGCCAGCAGCTCCACCGGGACAGGGGCCGAGCAGTACTTC.

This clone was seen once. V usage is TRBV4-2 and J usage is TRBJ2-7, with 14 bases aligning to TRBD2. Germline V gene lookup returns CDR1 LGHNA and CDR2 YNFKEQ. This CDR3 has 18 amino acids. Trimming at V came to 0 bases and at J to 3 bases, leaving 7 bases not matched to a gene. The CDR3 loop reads CASSQDLLGLAGGYEQYF. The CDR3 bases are TGTGCCAGCAGCCAAGACTTACTAGGACTAGCGGGAGGCTACGAGCAGTACTTC.

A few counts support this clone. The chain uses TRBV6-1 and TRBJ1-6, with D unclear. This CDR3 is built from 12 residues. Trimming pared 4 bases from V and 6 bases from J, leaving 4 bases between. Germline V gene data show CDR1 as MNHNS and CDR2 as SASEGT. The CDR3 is CASSVGNSPLHF. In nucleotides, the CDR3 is TGTGCCAGCAGTGTAGGTAATTCACCCCTCCACTTT.

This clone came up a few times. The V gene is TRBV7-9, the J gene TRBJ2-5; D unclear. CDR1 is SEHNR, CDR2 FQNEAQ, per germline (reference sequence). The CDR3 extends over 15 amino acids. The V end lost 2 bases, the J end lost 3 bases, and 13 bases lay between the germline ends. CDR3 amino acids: CASSLYVTTEETQYF. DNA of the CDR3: TGTGCCAGCAGCTTATACGTGACGACGGAAGAGACCCAGTACTTC.

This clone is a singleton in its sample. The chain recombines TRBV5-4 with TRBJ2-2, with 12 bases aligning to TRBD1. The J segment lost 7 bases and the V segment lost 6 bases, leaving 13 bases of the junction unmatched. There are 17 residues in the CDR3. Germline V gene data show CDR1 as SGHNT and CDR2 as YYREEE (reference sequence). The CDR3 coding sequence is TGTGCCAGCAACGTACCCGGGACAGGGGGCGGAATCGGGGAGCTGTTTTTT. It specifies CASNVPGTGGGIGELFF.

In nucleotides, the CDR3 is TGCAGCGTTGGGGGTGGGGGGAAAAACATTCAGTACTTC. It encodes CSVGGGGKNIQYF. The genes are TRBV29-1 and TRBJ2-4, with D perhaps TRBD2 (6 bases). Between the trimmed V and J ends, which lost 4 bases and 4 bases, there was a span of 11 bases. In germline, CDR1 is SQVTM, CDR2 ANQGSEA. The CDR3 is 13 residues long.

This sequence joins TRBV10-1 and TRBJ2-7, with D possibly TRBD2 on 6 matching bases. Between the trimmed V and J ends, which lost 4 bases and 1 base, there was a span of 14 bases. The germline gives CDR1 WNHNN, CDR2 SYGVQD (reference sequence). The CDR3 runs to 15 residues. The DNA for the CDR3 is TGCGCCAGCAGTGGAAGGCAGGGACTGTCCTACGAGCAGTACTTC. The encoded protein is CASSGRQGLSYEQYF.

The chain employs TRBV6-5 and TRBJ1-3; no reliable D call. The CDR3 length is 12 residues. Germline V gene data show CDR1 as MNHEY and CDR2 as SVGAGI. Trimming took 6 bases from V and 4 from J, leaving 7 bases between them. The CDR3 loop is CASRSEGNTIYF. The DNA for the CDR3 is TGTGCCAGCAGGTCAGAGGGAAACACCATATATTTT.

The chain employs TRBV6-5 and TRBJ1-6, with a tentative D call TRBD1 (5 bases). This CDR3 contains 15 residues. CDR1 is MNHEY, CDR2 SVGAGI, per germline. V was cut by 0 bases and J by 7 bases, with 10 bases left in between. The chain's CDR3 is CASSYSWGDNSPLHF. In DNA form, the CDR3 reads TGTGCCAGCAGTTACTCGTGGGGGGACAATTCACCCCTCCACTTT.

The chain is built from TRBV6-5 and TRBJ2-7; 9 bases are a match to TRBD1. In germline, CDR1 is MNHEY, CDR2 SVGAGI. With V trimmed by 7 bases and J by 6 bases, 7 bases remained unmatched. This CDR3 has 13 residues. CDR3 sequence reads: CASTGTGISEQYF. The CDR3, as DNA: TGTGCCAGCACCGGGACAGGGATCTCCGAGCAGTACTTC.

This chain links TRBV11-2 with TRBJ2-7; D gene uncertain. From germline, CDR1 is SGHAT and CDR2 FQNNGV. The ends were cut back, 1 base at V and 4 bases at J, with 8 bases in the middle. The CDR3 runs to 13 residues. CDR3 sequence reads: CASSLAHSYEQYF. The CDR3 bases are TGTGCCAGCAGCTTAGCGCACAGTTACGAGCAGTACTTC. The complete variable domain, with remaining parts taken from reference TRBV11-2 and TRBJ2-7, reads EAGVAQSPRYKIIEKRQSVAFWCNPISGHATLYWYQQILGQGPKLLIQFQNNGVVDDSQLPKDRFSAERLKGVDSTLKIQPAKLEDSAVYLCASSLAHSYEQYFGPGTRLTVT.

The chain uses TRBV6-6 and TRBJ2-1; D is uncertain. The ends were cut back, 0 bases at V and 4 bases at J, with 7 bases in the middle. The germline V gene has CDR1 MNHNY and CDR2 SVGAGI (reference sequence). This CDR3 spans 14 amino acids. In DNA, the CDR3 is TGTGCCAGCAGTTACTCGCCAGCTTACAATGAGCAGTTCTTC. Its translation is CASSYSPAYNEQFF.

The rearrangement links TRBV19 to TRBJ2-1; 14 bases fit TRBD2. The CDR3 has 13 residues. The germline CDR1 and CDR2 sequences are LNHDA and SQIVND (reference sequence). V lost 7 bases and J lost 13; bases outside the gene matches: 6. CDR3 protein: CASTTGLAGDQFF. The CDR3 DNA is TGTGCCAGTACCACGGGACTAGCGGGGGATCAGTTCTTC.